Presented here are 3 T cell receptor beta chains from one specimen sequenced in a study of identical twins. TCRdb itself ran the 5' RACE reads through MiXCR, one entry per CDR3 protein. The sample consists of 700,000 or so distinct CDR3 sequences, 8.6% of them appearing once. The sample also formed part of further work on yellow fever vaccine responses in identical twins.

The specimen was PBMCs. Receptor source: a woman aged 18-35 years in good health.

The chain employs TRBV27 and TRBJ2-6; no definite D call. CDR1 MNHEY and CDR2 SMNVEV come from the germline V gene (reference sequence). CDR3 size: 13 residues. V was shortened by 6 bases and J by 3 bases, with 6 bases between the two germline ends. The CDR3 spells CASSLFGANVLTF. CDR3 DNA: TGTGCCAGCAGCCTGTTTGGGGCCAACGTCCTGACTTTC.

The rearrangement joins TRBV30 to TRBJ1-1; D ambiguous. V was pared by 0 bases and J by 4 bases, with 9 bases between. The CDR3 covers 13 residues. The germline V gene has CDR1 GTSNPN and CDR2 SVGIG (reference sequence). CDR3: CAWSVRVSTEAFF. In nucleotides, the CDR3 is TGTGCCTGGAGTGTACGGGTATCCACTGAAGCTTTCTTT.

This clonotype has more than one count but fewer than ten. This chain links TRBV20-1 with TRBJ2-5; D gene unclear. This CDR3 has 12 amino acids. Deletions cut 6 bases from V and 7 bases from J, with 15 bases between. Germline lookup yields CDR1 DFQATT and CDR2 SNEGSKA (reference sequence). The CDR3 reads CSARGEIGTQYF. The CDR3 DNA reads TGCAGTGCCCGAGGAGAGATTGGGACCCAGTACTTC.